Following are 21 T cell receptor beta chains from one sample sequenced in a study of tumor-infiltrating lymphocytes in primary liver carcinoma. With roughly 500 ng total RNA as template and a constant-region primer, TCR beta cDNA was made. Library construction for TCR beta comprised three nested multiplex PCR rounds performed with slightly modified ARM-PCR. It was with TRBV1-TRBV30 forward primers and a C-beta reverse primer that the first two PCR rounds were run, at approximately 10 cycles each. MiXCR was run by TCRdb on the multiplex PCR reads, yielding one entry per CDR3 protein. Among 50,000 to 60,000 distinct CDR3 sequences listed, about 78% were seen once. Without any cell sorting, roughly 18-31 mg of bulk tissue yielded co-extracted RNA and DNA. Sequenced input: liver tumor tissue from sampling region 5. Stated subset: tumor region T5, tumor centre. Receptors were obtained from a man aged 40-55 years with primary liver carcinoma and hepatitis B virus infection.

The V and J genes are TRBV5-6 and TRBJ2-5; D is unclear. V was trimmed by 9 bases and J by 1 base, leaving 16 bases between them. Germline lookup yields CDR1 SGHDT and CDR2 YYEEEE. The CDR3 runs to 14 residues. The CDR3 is CAISLEASQETQYF. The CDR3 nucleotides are TGTGCCATTAGCTTAGAGGCTAGCCAAGAGACCCAGTACTTC.

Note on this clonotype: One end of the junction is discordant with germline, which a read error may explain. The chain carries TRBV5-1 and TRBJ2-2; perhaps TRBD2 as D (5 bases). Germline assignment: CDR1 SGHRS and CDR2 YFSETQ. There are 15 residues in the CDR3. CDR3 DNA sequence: TGCGCCAGCAGCTCGGCGGGTTCGAACTCCGGGGAGCTGTTATTT. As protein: CASSSAGSNSGELLF. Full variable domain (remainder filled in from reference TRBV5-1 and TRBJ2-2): KAGVTQTPRYLIKTRGQQVTLSCSPISGHRSVSWYQQTPGQGLQFLFEYFSETQRNKGNFPGRFSGRQFSNSRSEMNVSTLELGDSALYLCASSSAGSNSGELLFGEGSRLTVL.

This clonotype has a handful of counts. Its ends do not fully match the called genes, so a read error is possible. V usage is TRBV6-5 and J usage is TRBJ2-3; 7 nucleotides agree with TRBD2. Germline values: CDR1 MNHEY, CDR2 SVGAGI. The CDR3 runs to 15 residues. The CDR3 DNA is TGTGCCAGCAACCCAGGACTAGTTGGAACAGGTACGCAGTATTTT. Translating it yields CASNPGLVGTGTQYF.

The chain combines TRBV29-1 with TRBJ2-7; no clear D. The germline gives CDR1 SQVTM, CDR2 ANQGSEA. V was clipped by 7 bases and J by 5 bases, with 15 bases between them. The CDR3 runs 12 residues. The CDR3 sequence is CSEVWCNHEQYF. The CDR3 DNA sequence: TGCAGCGAGGTTTGGTGTAATCACGAGCAGTACTTC.

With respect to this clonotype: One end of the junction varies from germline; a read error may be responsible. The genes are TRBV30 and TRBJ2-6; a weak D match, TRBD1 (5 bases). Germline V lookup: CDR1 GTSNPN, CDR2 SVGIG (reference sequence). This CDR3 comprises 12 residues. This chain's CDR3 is CVLLSGANVLIF. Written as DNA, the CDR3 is TGTGTCCTCCTCTCTGGGGCCAACGTCCTGATTTTC.

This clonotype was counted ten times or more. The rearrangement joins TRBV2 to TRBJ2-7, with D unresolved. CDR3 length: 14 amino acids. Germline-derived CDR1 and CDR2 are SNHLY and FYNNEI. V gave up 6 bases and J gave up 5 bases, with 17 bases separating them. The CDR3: CASSKVRASDEQYF. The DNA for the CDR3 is TGTGCCAGCAGCAAAGTAAGGGCCTCGGACGAGCAGTACTTC.

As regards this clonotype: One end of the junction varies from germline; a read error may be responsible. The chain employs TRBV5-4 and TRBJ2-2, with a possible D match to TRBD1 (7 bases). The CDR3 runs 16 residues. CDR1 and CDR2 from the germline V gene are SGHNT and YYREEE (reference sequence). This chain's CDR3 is CDSSVAQGGGTGELFF. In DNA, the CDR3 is TGTGACAGCAGCGTGGCCCAGGGGGGAGGTACCGGGGAGCTGTTTTTT.

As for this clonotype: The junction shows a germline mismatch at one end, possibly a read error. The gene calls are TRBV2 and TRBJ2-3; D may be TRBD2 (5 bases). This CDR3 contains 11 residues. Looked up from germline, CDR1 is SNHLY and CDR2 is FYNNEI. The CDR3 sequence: CTSSFEDTQYF. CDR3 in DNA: TGTACTAGTAGTTTCGAAGATACGCAATATTTT.

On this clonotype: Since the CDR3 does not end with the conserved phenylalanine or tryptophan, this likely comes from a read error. The CDR3: CASGESHEQYS. CDR3 bases: TGCGCCAGCGGTGAGTCCCACGAGCAGTACTCC. The rearrangement joins TRBV10-2 to TRBJ2-7, with unresolved D. Germline loops: CDR1 WSHSY, CDR2 SAAADI. CDR3 length: 11 amino acids.

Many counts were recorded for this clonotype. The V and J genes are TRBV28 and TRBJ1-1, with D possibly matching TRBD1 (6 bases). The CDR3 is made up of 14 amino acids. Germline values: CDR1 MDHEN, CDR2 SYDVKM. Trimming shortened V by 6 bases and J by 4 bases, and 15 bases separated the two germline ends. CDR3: CASSLWGGATEAFF. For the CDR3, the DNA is TGTGCCAGCAGCCTTTGGGGGGGCGCCACTGAAGCTTTCTTT. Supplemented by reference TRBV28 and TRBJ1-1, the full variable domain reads DVKVTQSSRYLVKRTGEKVFLECVQDMDHENMFWYRQDPGLGLRLIYFSYDVKMKEKGDIPEGYSVSREKKERFSLILESASTNQTSMYLCASSLWGGATEAFFGQGTRLTVV.

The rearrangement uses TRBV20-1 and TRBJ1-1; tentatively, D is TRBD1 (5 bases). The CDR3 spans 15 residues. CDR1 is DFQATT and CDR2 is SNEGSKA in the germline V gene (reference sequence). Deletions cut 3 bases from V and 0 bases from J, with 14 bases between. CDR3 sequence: CSARRGPTVNTEAFF. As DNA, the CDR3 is TGCAGTGCTAGGCGGGGACCCACCGTGAACACTGAAGCTTTCTTT.

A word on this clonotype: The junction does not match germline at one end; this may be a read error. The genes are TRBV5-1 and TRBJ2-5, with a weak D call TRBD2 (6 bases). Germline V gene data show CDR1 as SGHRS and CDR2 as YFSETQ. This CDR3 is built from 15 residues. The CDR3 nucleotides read TGCGCTAGCAGCCCATTGGGGATCGGGGGAGAGACCCAGTACTTC. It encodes CASSPLGIGGETQYF.

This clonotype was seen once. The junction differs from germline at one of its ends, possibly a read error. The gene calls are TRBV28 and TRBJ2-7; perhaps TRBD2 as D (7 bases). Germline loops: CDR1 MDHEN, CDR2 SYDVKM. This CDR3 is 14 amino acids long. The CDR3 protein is CVSSRGGLHYEQYF. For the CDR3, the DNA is TGTGTCAGCAGTAGGGGGGGACTACATTACGAGCAGTACTTC.

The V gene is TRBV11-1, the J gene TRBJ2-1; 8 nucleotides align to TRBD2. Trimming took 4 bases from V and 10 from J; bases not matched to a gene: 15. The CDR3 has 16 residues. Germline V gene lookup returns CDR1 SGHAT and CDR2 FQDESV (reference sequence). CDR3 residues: CASSSRGPAGAGEQFF. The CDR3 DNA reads TGTGCCAGCAGCTCCCGGGGACCAGCGGGAGCCGGGGAGCAGTTCTTC.

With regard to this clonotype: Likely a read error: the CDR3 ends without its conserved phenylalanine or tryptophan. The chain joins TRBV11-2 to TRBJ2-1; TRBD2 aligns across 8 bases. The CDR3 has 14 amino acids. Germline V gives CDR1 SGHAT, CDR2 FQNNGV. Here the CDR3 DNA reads TGTGGCAGCAGTGCTAGCGGGTTCTACAATGAGCAGTTCTAC. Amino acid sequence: CGSSASGFYNEQFY.

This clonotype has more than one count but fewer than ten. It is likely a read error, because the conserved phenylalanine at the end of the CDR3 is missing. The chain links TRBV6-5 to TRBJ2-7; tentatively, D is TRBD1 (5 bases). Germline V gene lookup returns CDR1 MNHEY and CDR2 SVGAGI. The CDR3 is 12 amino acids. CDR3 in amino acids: CAGSSSGYEQYS. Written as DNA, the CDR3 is TGTGCCGGCAGTTCCTCAGGGTACGAGCAGTACTCC.

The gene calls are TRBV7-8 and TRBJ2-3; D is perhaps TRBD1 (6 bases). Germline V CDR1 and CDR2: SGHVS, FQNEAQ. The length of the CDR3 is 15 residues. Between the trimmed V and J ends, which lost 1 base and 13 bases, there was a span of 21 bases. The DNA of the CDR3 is TGTGCCAGCAGCTTAGTCCCAGACAGGATAATATTGAAGTATTTT. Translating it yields CASSLVPDRIILKYF.

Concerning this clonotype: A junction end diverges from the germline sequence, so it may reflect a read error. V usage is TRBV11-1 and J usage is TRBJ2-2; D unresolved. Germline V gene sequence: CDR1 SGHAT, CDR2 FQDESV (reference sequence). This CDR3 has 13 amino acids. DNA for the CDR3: TGTGCTAGCAGCCTTTGGAACACCGGGGAGCTGTTTTTT. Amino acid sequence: CASSLWNTGELFF.

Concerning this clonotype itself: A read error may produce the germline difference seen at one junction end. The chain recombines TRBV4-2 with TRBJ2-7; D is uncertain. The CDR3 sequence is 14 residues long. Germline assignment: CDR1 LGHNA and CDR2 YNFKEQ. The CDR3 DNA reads TGTGCCAGCAGCCAAGGTCGAGTGGGCCACGAGCGGTACTTC. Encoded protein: CASSQGRVGHERYF.

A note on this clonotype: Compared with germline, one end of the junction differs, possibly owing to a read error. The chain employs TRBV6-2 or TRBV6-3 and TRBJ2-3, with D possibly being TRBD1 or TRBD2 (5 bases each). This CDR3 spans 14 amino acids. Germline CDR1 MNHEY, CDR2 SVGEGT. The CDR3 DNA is TGTGCAAGCAGTCGGGGCGGCGCCGGATATACGCAGTATTTT. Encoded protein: CASSRGGAGYTQYF.

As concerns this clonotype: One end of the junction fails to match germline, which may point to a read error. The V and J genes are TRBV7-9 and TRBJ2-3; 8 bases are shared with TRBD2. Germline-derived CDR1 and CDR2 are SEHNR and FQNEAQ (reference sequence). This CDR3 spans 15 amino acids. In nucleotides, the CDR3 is TGTGCCAGCAGCATAGACGGGAGGGACACAGCTACGCAGTATTTC. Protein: CASSIDGRDTATQYF.